This T cell receptor beta chain is drawn from a study of low-dose radiotherapy and immunotherapy resistance in tumors. The length of the CDR3 is 18 residues. V trimming: 1 base; J trimming: 0 bases; junction bases outside the gene matches: 11. CDR1 is SGHRS and CDR2 is YFSETQ in the germline V gene. Primers used for first-strand cDNA, a TRAV- and TRBV-specific set, covered both alpha and beta chains. For amplifying TCRs, the PCR ran for around 20 cycles with Phusion, which was used together with a constant-region primer and the adapter on the V primers. MiXCR, run by TCRdb on the reads, gives a single entry per CDR3 protein. This repertoire shows about 80,000 distinct CDR3 sequences, less than 20% found once; its top ten account for about 1.3%. This clonotype has at least ten counts. Time point denoted: after trial treatment. Indicated treatment: LDRT plus nivolumab, ipilimumab, low-dose cyclophosphamide and aspirin (RACIN trial).

This TCR derives from a male donor with prostate cancer. The sequences come from PBMCs, collected after low-dose radiotherapy plus immunotherapy. This chain connects TRBV5-1 to TRBJ2-3, with 7 nucleotides matching TRBD2. Here the CDR3 DNA reads TGCGCCAGCAGCTTGAACCTAGCGGCCAGCCTAAGCACAGATACGCAGTATTTT. This gives the protein CASSLNLAASLSTDTQYF. The full variable domain, with the rest looked up from reference TRBV5-1 and TRBJ2-3, is KAGVTQTPRYLIKTRGQQVTLSCSPISGHRSVSWYQQTPGQGLQFLFEYFSETQRNKGNFPGRFSGRQFSNSRSEMNVSTLELGDSALYLCASSLNLAASLSTDTQYFGPGTRLTVL.